This T cell receptor beta chain originates from a study of human T cells and chemical hapten exposure. Study-wide results and caveats: DPC sensitization left the count of TCRs above 1 in 1000 unchanged.

On this clonotype: As yet, its antigen is unknown.

This sample's time point: pre-sensitization, week 0. Indicated treatment: therapeutic diphenylcyclopropenone sensitization with weekly scalp DPC. Each CDR3 protein gets one entry after TCRdb re-called the RACE reads with MiXCR. Of more than 250,000 distinct CDR3 sequences listed, about 9% are singletons. V dropped 5 bases and J dropped 0; count of bases not matched to a gene: 9. From germline, CDR1 is DFQATT and CDR2 SNEGSKA (reference sequence). This CDR3 has 15 residues. The chain links TRBV20-1 to TRBJ2-7, with 8 bases aligning to TRBD2. The source material was whole blood, sampled in connection with sensitization to the hapten diphenylcyclopropenone (DPC). This sequence originates from a woman in her thirties or forties with alopecia areata. Some clones in this sample may be carry-over from other donors' samples. CDR3 loop: CSAEPGLGSSYEQYF. The CDR3 region has the DNA TGCAGTGCTGAACCGGGACTAGGGAGCTCCTACGAGCAGTACTTC.